This TCR beta chain was recorded in a study of Ad26.COV2.S vaccination and SARS-CoV-2 variants. Across the study: Once, or twice with 56 days between doses, Ad26.COV2.S was given intramuscularly.

Libraries were prepared by immunoSEQ multiplex PCR; TCRdb keeps only in-frame clonotypes and omits some of them. The sample comprises some 300,000 clones, around 84% of which are singletons, and approximately 1.9% rests with the top ten. Notes on the study in general: Considerable breadth of spike-specific CD8+ and CD4+ T cell responses has reportedly been documented following vaccination.

The treatment: approximately 18 received Ad26.COV2.S at low or high dose, single or two shots; about 5 received placebo; per-sample allocation not given. Specimens were obtained on day 63 following the first vaccine or placebo injection. Turning to this clone: Antigen specificity is unknown.

CDR3 length equals 16 residues. The junction had 6 bases not matched to a gene; V was cut back by 4 bases and J by 2 bases. The germline V gene has CDR1 SGHNT and CDR2 YYREEE (reference sequence). This receptor was identified in a person between 18 and 65 years old who received the Ad26.COV2.S COVID-19 vaccine or a placebo. The chain carries TRBV5-4 and TRBJ2-1; 10 nucleotides line up with TRBD2. Sequencing was performed on peripheral blood, taken in a trial of Ad26.COV2.S vaccine versus placebo. CDR3 region: CASSLGLAVPYNEQFF. The CDR3 coding sequence is TGTGCCAGCAGCCTTGGACTAGCGGTGCCCTACAATGAGCAGTTCTTC.